These 7 T cell receptor beta chains originate from one sample sequenced in a study of blood T cell repertoires in COVID-19. Profiling relied on immunoSEQ multiplex PCR, and the TCRdb table lists in-frame clones only, not all of them. The table records some 260,000 clones, 88% of them present only once. The sequenced sample consisted of peripheral blood. The receptors originated from a woman between 40 and 50 years old who had recovered from COVID-19.

The J gene is TRBJ2-1, the V gene TRBV7-2; no reliable D call. Trimming took 1 base from V and 7 from J, leaving 11 bases between them. In germline, CDR1 is SGHTA, CDR2 FQGNSA. The CDR3 covers 14 residues. In DNA form, the CDR3 reads TGTGCCAGCAGCTTAGAGGTCGCGGCTAATGAGCAGTTCTTC. It translates to CASSLEVAANEQFF.

The gene calls are TRBV11-3 and TRBJ1-1; TRBD1 matches at 9 bases. After removal of 0 bases from V and 0 bases from J, the junction contained 14 bases not matched to a gene. The CDR3 runs 20 residues. CDR1 SGHNT and CDR2 YENEEA come from the germline V gene. The CDR3 DNA reads TGTGCCAGCAGCTTAGATTGGACCCTCGGGACAGGGACATTGAACACTGAAGCTTTCTTT. Translating gives CASSLDWTLGTGTLNTEAFF.

This sequence joins TRBV11-2 and TRBJ2-5; D perhaps matches TRBD2 (6 bases). This CDR3 comprises 14 residues. V lost 5 bases to trimming and J lost 5 bases, with 15 bases between them. Germline CDR1 SGHAT, CDR2 FQNNGV. DNA of the CDR3: TGTGCCAGCAGCGCCAGCAACGGGGGTGAGACCCAGTACTTC. It codes for CASSASNGGETQYF.

V and J are TRBV7-2 and TRBJ2-1; possibly TRBD2 for D (6 bases). Trimming removed 3 bases from V and 4 bases from J, with 19 bases in between. The V gene's germline CDR1 is SGHTA and CDR2 FQGNSA. The CDR3 runs to 17 residues. Here the CDR3 reads CASSLVGGLPGYNEQFF. CDR3 nucleotides: TGTGCCAGCAGCTTGGTTGGGGGACTGCCCGGGTACAATGAGCAGTTCTTC.

V gene TRBV5-1 combines with J gene TRBJ1-4; 7 bases match TRBD1. This CDR3 spans 14 amino acids. The germline V gene has CDR1 SGHRS and CDR2 YFSETQ. The V segment lost 0 bases and the J segment 6 bases; nucleotides outside the gene matches: 2. The CDR3 bases are TGCGCCAGCAGCTTGGGGGACAGCGATGAAAAACTGTTTTTT. Translating gives CASSLGDSDEKLFF. Combining the CDR3 with reference TRBV5-1 and TRBJ1-4 gives the whole variable domain KAGVTQTPRYLIKTRGQQVTLSCSPISGHRSVSWYQQTPGQGLQFLFEYFSETQRNKGNFPGRFSGRQFSNSRSEMNVSTLELGDSALYLCASSLGDSDEKLFFGSGTQLSVL.

The V call is TRBV6-5, the J call TRBJ1-1, with D unresolved. CDR1 and CDR2 from the germline V gene are MNHEY and SVGAGI. V lost 6 bases and J 5 bases, leaving 13 bases between the germline ends. CDR3 length: 13 amino acids. DNA of the CDR3: TGTGCCAGCAGCCCACCAAGGAGGACTGAAGCTTTCTTT. Its protein is CASSPPRRTEAFF.

CDR3 sequence reads: CASSRGGESTDTQYF. CDR3 bases: TGTGCCAGCAGTCGCGGGGGGGAGAGCACAGATACGCAGTATTTT. The chain is built from TRBV6-5 and TRBJ2-3; 9 bases are a match to TRBD2. CDR3 length: 15 residues. CDR1 is MNHEY, CDR2 SVGAGI, per germline. V gave up 5 bases and J gave up 0 bases; unmatched junction bases: 3.